This T cell receptor beta chain is drawn from a study of post-analysis software for immune sequencing data. Study overall: Included among the disease courses, which were recorded for the cohort, were relapsing-remitting, secondary progressive and progressive-relapsing multiple sclerosis. Study-level results: Patients with multiple sclerosis recorded significantly lower normalized Chao1 diversity than controls, the study found. TRBV segments more frequent in patients than in controls numbered about 5 and included TRBV5-6, TRBV5-1 and TRBV20-1. When the samples were clustered directly with F measure, those that had been prepared in the same batch showed strong co-clustering.

This clonotype was observed a single time. The target antigen is unknown. Trimming removed 4 bases from V and 3 bases from J; junction bases left unmatched: 5. This CDR3 contains 16 residues. Germline CDR1 and CDR2: LNHDA and SQIVND (reference sequence). Carried by the TCR beta cDNA libraries were unique molecular identifiers. Around 500,000 cDNA molecules were obtained per 1 to 10 million input T cells. TCRdb re-called the PCR reads through MiXCR, storing one row per CDR3 protein. The repertoire holds 450,000 or so distinct CDR3 sequences, with roughly 45% as singletons. The chain is built from TRBV19 and TRBJ2-1; TRBD1 agrees at 11 bases. This clonotype was obtained from a girl under 18 with multiple sclerosis. The source material was blood. The CDR3 DNA sequence: TGTGCCAGTAGTAGTCTGGGACAGGGGGGCTACAATGAGCAGTTCTTC. Encoded protein: CASSSLGQGGYNEQFF. The full variable domain, rest sourced from reference TRBV19 and TRBJ2-1, is DGGITQSPKYLFRKEGQNVTLSCEQNLNHDAMYWYRQDPGQGLRLIYYSQIVNDFQKGDIAEGYSVSREKKESFPLTVTSAQKNPTAFYLCASSSLGQGGYNEQFFGPGTRLTVL.